The text below deals with one T cell receptor (beta chain). Its antigen is not yet known. Within one base of it there is no much larger clone, and no base qualities were kept. The data were taken from a study of T cell responses to AZD1222 COVID-19 vaccine (dated by TCRdb to 2020 to 2022). With regard to the full study: AZD1222 recipients given second doses at about 4 weeks or at about 12 weeks were pooled, since spike-specific TCR depth and breadth were not found to differ between the two schedules. A total of 230 to 250 trial participants underwent TCR sequencing, of whom some 210 received two doses of AZD1222 and around 25 received two doses of the MenACWY control vaccine. Trial participants were enrolled into age subgroups of 18-55, 56-69 and 70-plus years, which contained about 150, 27 and 61 TCR-sequenced participants, respectively.

Broader findings and caveats from the paper: Because no day 14 peak-response samples were available, repertoires were characterized only after the peak T cell response. A significant rise in spike-specific TCR breadth and depth was observed after two AZD1222 doses relative to day 0 and relative to MenACWY recipients. The vaccine-associated CD4 TCRs covered the entire spike protein, and the dominant responses fell in regions 160-218 and 743-854. Reportedly, close to half of the unique spike-specific TCRs recognized epitopes lying outside the regions that are mutated in the B.1.351 and B.1.1.7 variants. Participants were mostly white British, with more females than males. The authors suggested clonal diversity may have been underestimated. The 56-69-year group was small, and its depth increase did not reach significance, likely because of low power. Conclusions about previously exposed vaccinees were limited because only a handful of AZD1222 recipients were SARS-CoV-2 seropositive at baseline.

The CDR3 regions of human TCRbeta chains were analyzed by immunosequencing. As for the authors' bioinformatics: Repertoire TCRs were matched against a reference library of SARS-CoV-2-specific TCRs generated with the MIRA antigen-specificity platform. Breadth meant the fraction of unique TCRs that were SARS-CoV-2-associated, whereas depth meant the fraction of total T cells that were SARS-CoV-2-associated. Using the MIRA data, every spike-specific TCR was mapped to the spike region that the TCR reacted to and assigned to either a CD4 or a CD8 class. Log10-transformed breadth and depth values were compared by one-way ANOVA with Sidak's multiple comparisons tests. TCRdb took this table from immuneACCESS and kept in-frame rearrangements with V and J called. Such tables lack part of the clones; where checked against another copy, unresolved V genes explain under half of the gap, and the rest is unexplained. V, J and clone size derive from that table, while D and trimming were established from the DNA sequence. The sample profile shows approximately 120,000 clones; about 89% of them were found once. Around a quarter of the sample goes to the ten largest clones.

In the paper's terms, the time point label means: baseline before first vaccination. The vaccinee samples were drawn from two UK trials, COV001 and COV002, one of which was a single-blind randomized controlled phase 2/3 trial testing AZD1222 (ChAdOx1 nCoV-19) in healthy adults. Trial participant PBMC samples were collected at day 0 and day 28 after the second dose for TCRbeta chain sequencing. This clonotype was obtained from an adult in good health. Sequencing was performed on peripheral blood, taken on day 0 of AZD1222 vaccination.

This receptor carries the CDR3 CAISPSPTGLTGANVLTF. The DNA sequence is TGTGCCATCAGCCCCTCTCCGACAGGGTTGACTGGGGCCAACGTCCTGACTTTC. In this chain, TRBV10-3 is recombined with TRBJ2-6, and 7 junction bases match TRBD1. Spanning cysteine to phenylalanine, the CDR3 consists of 18 amino acids. Of all the DNA, just the CDR3 is kept, 54 bases in frame from base 1. Relative to germline, V is missing 6 bases and J is missing 2 bases, with 13 bases of the junction outside any gene match. Via the germline V gene, CDR1 is ENHRY and CDR2 SYGVKD.